Listed here are 26 T cell receptor beta chains from one sample, sequenced in a study of blood T cell repertoires in COVID-19. Clones were sequenced by immunoSEQ multiplex PCR, and TCRdb holds only the in-frame ones, with some missing. The sample contains roughly 18,000 clones, 85% to 90% of which appear only once. The sequenced sample consisted of peripheral blood. These receptors were collected from a woman between 55 and 75 years old with active COVID-19.

The chain joins TRBV18 to TRBJ1-1; D possibly corresponds to TRBD1 (5 bases). Between the trimmed V and J ends, which lost 3 bases and 6 bases, there was a span of 11 bases. The CDR3 spans 13 residues. The germline gives CDR1 KGHSH, CDR2 LQKENI. The CDR3 loop is CASSPNKQAEAFF. DNA for the CDR3: TGTGCCAGCTCACCCAATAAACAGGCTGAAGCTTTCTTT.

In the case of this clone: The junction departs from germline at one end; a sequencing error may be responsible. The chain recombines TRBV6-5 with TRBJ2-2; D is possibly TRBD2 (5 bases). CDR3 length: 14 residues. Germline values: CDR1 MNHEY, CDR2 SVGAGI. The CDR3 region is CASSYSWRTGELFF. The CDR3 DNA reads as TGTGCCAGCAGTTACTCGTGGCGAACCGGGGAACTGTTTTTT.

The chain is built from TRBV6-5 and TRBJ2-3, with D perhaps TRBD1 (6 bases). The CDR3 is made up of 14 amino acids. Germline V gene sequence: CDR1 MNHEY, CDR2 SVGAGI. Trimming stripped 5 bases from V and 5 bases from J, with 14 bases between. The CDR3 here is CASSPGDARDTQYF. Here the CDR3 DNA reads TGTGCCAGCAGTCCAGGGGACGCCCGAGATACGCAGTATTTT.

The chain is built from TRBV3-1 (or the pseudogene TRBV3-2) and TRBJ1-3; 7 bases fit TRBD1. Germline CDR1 reads LGHDT; CDR2 reads YNNKEL (reference sequence). V was pared by 4 bases and J by 3 bases, with 6 bases of the junction left unmatched. The CDR3 contains 15 residues. The CDR3 is CASSRTTGNGNTIYF. Written as DNA, the CDR3 is TGTGCCAGCAGCCGAACGACAGGGAATGGAAACACCATATATTTT.

This clone was picked up one time. J is TRBJ1-3 and V is TRBV7-8, with a possible D match to TRBD1 (6 bases). The CDR3 spans 18 residues. Trimming shortened V by 0 bases and J by 0 bases, and 15 bases separated the two germline ends. Germline loops: CDR1 SGHVS, CDR2 FQNEAQ. CDR3 protein: CASSLALSGDNSGNTIYF. The CDR3 DNA is TGTGCCAGCAGCTTAGCGCTCTCAGGGGACAACTCTGGAAACACCATATATTTT.

The chain couples TRBV5-1 to TRBJ2-3; no firm D call. The CDR3 length is 15 residues. V lost 1 base to trimming and J lost 2 bases, with 11 bases between them. The V gene's germline CDR1 is SGHRS and CDR2 YFSETQ. The CDR3 sequence: CASSLFESYTDTQYF. The DNA of the CDR3 is TGCGCCAGCAGCTTGTTTGAGAGCTACACAGATACGCAGTATTTT.

This chain uses TRBV19 with TRBJ1-5, with a possible D match to TRBD1 (6 bases). Trimming took off 3 bases at V and 11 bases at J, with 20 bases between the two ends. The CDR3 is 15 amino acids. Germline-derived CDR1 and CDR2 are LNHDA and SQIVND (reference sequence). The chain's CDR3 is CASSIRDKVGRAQHF. The DNA for the CDR3 is TGTGCCAGTAGTATCCGGGACAAGGTGGGGCGGGCCCAGCATTTT. Full variable domain (remainder filled in from reference TRBV19 and TRBJ1-5): DGGITQSPKYLFRKEGQNVTLSCEQNLNHDAMYWYRQDPGQGLRLIYYSQIVNDFQKGDIAEGYSVSREKKESFPLTVTSAQKNPTAFYLCASSIRDKVGRAQHFGDGTRLSIL.

The rearrangement uses TRBV27 and TRBJ1-4; TRBD1 matches 10 bases. The germline V gene encodes CDR1 MNHEY and CDR2 SMNVEV (reference sequence). Trimming took 3 bases from V and 7 from J; bases not matched to a gene: 5. This CDR3 has 15 residues. The CDR3 region has the DNA TGTGCCAGCAGTTTTCTTGGGACAGGGGCTGAAAAACTGTTTTTT. Protein product: CASSFLGTGAEKLFF.

V and J are TRBV27 and TRBJ1-1; D might be TRBD1 (6 bases). Germline V CDR1 and CDR2: MNHEY, SMNVEV (reference sequence). The CDR3 is 14 residues long. The V end was cut by 5 bases, the J end by 1 base, with 11 bases between. The CDR3 bases are TGTGCCAGCAGTCCAGCGGGACAGAACACTGAAGCTTTCTTT. Its protein is CASSPAGQNTEAFF.

CDR3 protein: CAGQLDTGELFF. As DNA, the CDR3 is TGCGCCGGACAACTGGACACCGGGGAGCTGTTTTTT. The V gene is TRBV4-1, the J gene TRBJ2-2; possibly TRBD1 for D (5 bases). Trimming removed 11 bases at V and 3 bases at J, with 10 bases between. The CDR3 has 12 amino acids. CDR1 and CDR2 (germline): MGHRA, YSYEKL.

V is TRBV4-1 and J is TRBJ2-3; TRBD2 might be the D (7 bases). Trimming pared 5 bases from V and 3 bases from J, leaving 27 bases between. The CDR3 has 19 residues. The V gene's germline CDR1 is MGHRA and CDR2 YSYEKL. The CDR3 here is CASSATHLPGGDITDTQYF. The CDR3 DNA follows: TGCGCCAGCAGCGCTACCCACCTCCCGGGGGGCGATATAACAGATACGCAGTATTTT.

The CDR3 DNA reads as TGTGCCAGCAGCAAGACTACCGGGACAGTCCATTCACCCCTCCACTTT. Amino acids: CASSKTTGTVHSPLHF. The rearrangement uses TRBV7-9 and TRBJ1-6, with TRBD1 matching over 7 bases. Germline CDR1 is SEHNR and CDR2 is FQNEAQ (reference sequence). CDR3 length: 16 residues. Germline trimming cut 5 bases from V and 8 bases from J; bases unmatched to any gene: 12.

The chain joins TRBV7-9 to TRBJ2-2, with a tentative D call TRBD1 (6 bases). The germline gives CDR1 SEHNR, CDR2 FQNEAQ (reference sequence). The CDR3 loop spans 13 amino acids. Trimming pared 10 bases from V and 6 bases from J, leaving 15 bases between. The CDR3 bases are TGTGCCACTTCACAGGGCTTCGCCGGGGAGCTGTTTTTT. Its protein product is CATSQGFAGELFF.

This chain joins TRBV25-1 and TRBJ1-5; no reliable D call. CDR3 length: 15 residues. V was clipped by 5 bases and J by 3 bases, with 14 bases between them. Germline assignment: CDR1 MGHDK and CDR2 SYGVNS. CDR3 sequence: CASSPAEVSNQPQHF. DNA for the CDR3: TGTGCCAGCAGTCCGGCGGAGGTTTCCAATCAGCCCCAGCATTTT.

The chain recombines TRBV5-1 with TRBJ1-1, with D possibly TRBD1 on 5 matching bases. CDR3 length: 13 amino acids. Germline V gene sequence: CDR1 SGHRS, CDR2 YFSETQ. The V end lost 4 bases, the J end lost 6 bases, and 13 bases lay between the germline ends. The CDR3 region has the DNA TGCGCCAGCAGCCTCCGGCAGGGCGCTGAAGCTTTCTTT. Residues: CASSLRQGAEAFF.

This clone is a singleton in its sample. The chain couples TRBV5-1 to TRBJ2-1, with 10 bases lining up with TRBD2. CDR3 length equals 17 residues. From germline, CDR1 is SGHRS and CDR2 YFSETQ. The V and J ends lost 0 bases and 5 bases, in that order; junction bases with no gene match: 8. The CDR3 bases are TGCGCCAGCAGCTTGGGTGGGGTAGCGGGGGGCCACAATGAGCAGTTCTTC. Protein sequence: CASSLGGVAGGHNEQFF.

This chain uses TRBV6-2 or TRBV6-3 with TRBJ1-1, with D possibly being TRBD1 (5 bases). The CDR3 sequence is 15 residues long. Germline assignment: CDR1 MNHEY and CDR2 SVGEGT. V was clipped by 6 bases and J by 1 base, with 15 bases between them. The CDR3 coding sequence is TGTGCCAGCAGCCGCTCAAGGACACGGAACACTGAAGCTTTCTTT. Protein product: CASSRSRTRNTEAFF.

The rearrangement joins TRBV11-3 to TRBJ2-1; maybe TRBD2 (5 bases). V was shortened by 3 bases and J by 3 bases, with 12 bases between the two germline ends. CDR3 length: 15 residues. Germline-derived CDR1 and CDR2 are SGHNT and YENEEA. Here the CDR3 reads CASSLGEGGYNEQFF. CDR3 nucleotide sequence: TGTGCCAGCAGCTTGGGCGAGGGTGGCTACAATGAGCAGTTCTTC. The entire variable domain, with the rest obtained from reference TRBV11-3 and TRBJ2-1, is as follows: EAGVVQSPRYKIIEKKQPVAFWCNPISGHNTLYWYLQNLGQGPELLIRYENEEAVDDSQLPKDRFSAERLKGVDSTLKIQPAELGDSAVYLCASSLGEGGYNEQFFGPGTRLTVL.

This clone was recorded once. The chain uses TRBV29-1 and TRBJ1-4, with 10 bases that match TRBD1. The germline V gene has CDR1 SQVTM and CDR2 ANQGSEA. The V gene end was trimmed by 4 bases and the J gene end by 5 bases; junction bases not matched to a gene: 4. CDR3 length: 14 amino acids. CDR3 coding DNA: TGCAGCGTTGCGTGGACAGGGGGGAATGAAAAACTGTTTTTT. This translates into CSVAWTGGNEKLFF.

This clone was observed a handful of times. The gene calls are TRBV7-7 and TRBJ2-5; possible D gene TRBD1, 6 bases. This CDR3 comprises 17 residues. V was cut by 4 bases and J by 1 base, with 19 bases left in between. Germline V gene data show CDR1 as SSHAT and CDR2 as FNYEAQ (reference sequence). CDR3 region: CASSSSPPGHFQETQYF. In nucleotides, the CDR3 is TGTGCCAGCAGCTCTTCCCCTCCGGGACACTTCCAAGAGACCCAGTACTTC.

The chain employs TRBV4-1 and TRBJ2-7; 9 bases map to TRBD1. V shed 1 base, J shed 6 bases, and the junction held 7 bases outside the gene matches. The CDR3 loop spans 15 amino acids. Germline loops: CDR1 MGHRA, CDR2 YSYEKL. CDR3 in amino acids: CASSQGDRAPLEQYF. The CDR3 nucleotides are TGCGCCAGCAGCCAAGGGGACAGGGCCCCTCTCGAGCAGTACTTC.

This rearrangement joins TRBV7-3 to TRBJ2-3; the match to TRBD1 covers 7 bases. CDR1 is SGHTA and CDR2 is FQGTGA in the germline V gene. This CDR3 spans 15 amino acids. With 5 bases clipped from V and 0 bases from J, the junction kept 5 bases outside the gene matches. The CDR3 protein is CASSRDSTSTDTQYF. The DNA of the CDR3 is TGTGCCAGCAGCAGGGACAGCACTAGCACAGATACGCAGTATTTT. The whole variable domain, filled in from reference TRBV7-3 and TRBJ2-3, reads GAGVSQTPSNKVTEKGKYVELRCDPISGHTALYWYRQSLGQGPEFLIYFQGTGAADDSGLPNDRFFAVRPEGSVSTLKIQRTERGDSAVYLCASSRDSTSTDTQYFGPGTRLTVL.

This chain joins TRBV12-3 or TRBV12-4 and TRBJ1-4; 8 bases agree with TRBD1. The trim removed 8 bases at V and 7 bases at J, leaving 6 bases unmatched. CDR3 size: 13 residues. Here the CDR3 DNA reads TGTGCCAGCCGGACAGGGAAGGGTGAAAAACTGTTTTTT. Translated, it gives CASRTGKGEKLFF.

The gene calls are TRBV7-3 and TRBJ1-2; 9 bases map to TRBD1. The CDR3 spans 18 residues. Unmatched junction bases numbered 17, after V lost 5 bases and J lost 4 bases. Germline loops: CDR1 SGHTA, CDR2 FQGTGA. The CDR3 loop reads CASSLTPGQGASGYGYTF. In DNA, the CDR3 is TGTGCCAGCAGCCTGACGCCGGGACAGGGCGCCAGTGGCTATGGCTACACCTTC.

The genes are TRBV5-6 and TRBJ1-3; weak D call: TRBD1 (5 bases). CDR1 SGHDT and CDR2 YYEEEE come from the germline V gene. This CDR3 is built from 15 residues. Trimming pared 4 bases from V and 0 bases from J, leaving 11 bases between. CDR3: CASSIDSFSGNTIYF. CDR3 coding DNA: TGTGCCAGCAGCATAGACAGCTTCTCTGGAAACACCATATATTTT.

J is TRBJ2-5 and V is TRBV5-1; 7 bases agree with TRBD1. The junction had 5 bases not matched to a gene; V was cut back by 2 bases and J by 1 base. The CDR3 totals 15 residues. CDR1 is SGHRS and CDR2 is YFSETQ in the germline V gene. The CDR3 coding sequence is TGCGCCAGCAGCTTCGGACCAGGGGGCCAAGAGACCCAGTACTTC. The encoded protein is CASSFGPGGQETQYF.